Below are 7 T cell receptor beta chains sequenced from a single sample in a study of Ad26.COV2.S vaccination and SARS-CoV-2 variants. Method: immunoSEQ multiplex PCR; TCRdb's copy keeps in-frame clones and lacks some. Among 350,000 to 450,000 clones listed, around 82% were seen once. Regarding treatment: about 20 received Ad26.COV2.S at low or high dose, single or two shots; about 5 received placebo; per-sample allocation not given. Each sample was drawn 63 days after the first injection (of vaccine or placebo). The sample here was peripheral blood, taken in a trial of Ad26.COV2.S vaccine versus placebo. The receptor source for this set is a person aged 18 to 65 who received the Ad26.COV2.S COVID-19 vaccine or a placebo.

The CDR3 coding sequence is TGTGCCAGCAGCTCCAGATCTAAGCGGGGGTACACAGATACGCAGTATTTT. Amino acid sequence: CASSSRSKRGYTDTQYF. The V and J genes are TRBV7-3 and TRBJ2-3; TRBD2 aligns across 8 bases. The V segment lost 4 bases and the J segment 2 bases; nucleotides outside the gene matches: 11. This CDR3 has 17 amino acids. The V gene's germline CDR1 is SGHTA and CDR2 FQGTGA.

The J gene is TRBJ2-1, the V gene TRBV20-1; D could derive from TRBD1 or TRBD2 (5 bases each). The CDR3 totals 14 residues. V gave up 3 bases and J gave up 7 bases, with 16 bases separating them. Germline CDR1 is DFQATT and CDR2 is SNEGSKA (reference sequence). For the CDR3, the DNA is TGCAGTGCTAGTCCCGGGACGTTGCTAAATGAGCAGTTCTTC. It codes for CSASPGTLLNEQFF.

A word on this clone: The germline gene is not matched at one end of the junction; a read error may be the cause. The chain joins TRBV11-2 to TRBJ2-1, with 13 positions matching TRBD2. There are 16 residues in the CDR3. The germline V gene has CDR1 SGHAT and CDR2 FQNNGV. In nucleotides, the CDR3 is TGTGCCAGCAGCTTAGTTCCCTCGACTAGCGGGGGGTCACAGCTCTTC. This encodes CASSLVPSTSGGSQLF.

The rearrangement joins TRBV19 to TRBJ2-3, with TRBD1 identical over 12 bases. This CDR3 contains 16 residues. In germline, CDR1 is LNHDA, CDR2 SQIVND (reference sequence). The ends lost 5 bases at V and 3 bases at J; junction bases unmatched: 6. The CDR3 protein is CASSPWDRGRTDTQYF. CDR3 DNA: TGTGCCAGTAGTCCCTGGGACAGGGGGCGGACAGATACGCAGTATTTT.

CDR3 loop: CASTAGTYYGYTF. The CDR3 nucleotides read TGCGCCAGCACCGCAGGGACTTACTATGGCTACACCTTC. The V call is TRBV5-1, the J call TRBJ1-2; TRBD1 is a possible D gene (5 bases). Germline V gene lookup returns CDR1 SGHRS and CDR2 YFSETQ. CDR3 length: 13 residues. The germline V and J ends were trimmed by 6 bases and 3 bases, with 12 bases remaining between them.

CDR3: CASSLDGYTEAFF. CDR3 nucleotides: TGTGCCAGCAGCTTGGACGGGTACACTGAAGCTTTCTTT. The rearrangement joins TRBV7-3 to TRBJ1-1; D is unresolved. Between the trimmed V and J ends, which lost 3 bases and 3 bases, there was a span of 8 bases. Germline V gene lookup returns CDR1 SGHTA and CDR2 FQGTGA. This CDR3 is built from 13 residues.

The chain uses TRBV11-2 and TRBJ2-7, with 12 bases that match TRBD2. Germline V gene data show CDR1 as SGHAT and CDR2 as FQNNGV. The CDR3 sequence is 16 residues long. Trimming cost V 0 bases and J 2 bases; bases outside gene matches: 2. CDR3 loop: CASSLDGLAGTYEQYF. The CDR3 region has the DNA TGTGCCAGCAGCTTAGATGGACTAGCGGGGACCTACGAGCAGTACTTC.